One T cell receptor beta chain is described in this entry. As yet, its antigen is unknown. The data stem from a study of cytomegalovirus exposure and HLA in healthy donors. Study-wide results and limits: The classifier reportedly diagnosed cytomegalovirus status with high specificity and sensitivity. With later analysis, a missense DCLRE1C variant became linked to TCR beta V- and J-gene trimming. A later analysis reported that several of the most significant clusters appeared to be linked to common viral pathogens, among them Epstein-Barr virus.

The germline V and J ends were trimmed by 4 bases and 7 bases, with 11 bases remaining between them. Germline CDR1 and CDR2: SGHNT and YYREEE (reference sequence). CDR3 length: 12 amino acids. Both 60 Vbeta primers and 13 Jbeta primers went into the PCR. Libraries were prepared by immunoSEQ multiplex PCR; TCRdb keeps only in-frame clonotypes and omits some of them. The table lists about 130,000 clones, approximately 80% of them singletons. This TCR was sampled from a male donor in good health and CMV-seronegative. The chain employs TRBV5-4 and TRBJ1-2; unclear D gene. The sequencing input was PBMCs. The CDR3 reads CASSGSSIGYTF. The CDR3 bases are TGTGCCAGCAGCGGTAGCTCGATTGGCTACACCTTC.